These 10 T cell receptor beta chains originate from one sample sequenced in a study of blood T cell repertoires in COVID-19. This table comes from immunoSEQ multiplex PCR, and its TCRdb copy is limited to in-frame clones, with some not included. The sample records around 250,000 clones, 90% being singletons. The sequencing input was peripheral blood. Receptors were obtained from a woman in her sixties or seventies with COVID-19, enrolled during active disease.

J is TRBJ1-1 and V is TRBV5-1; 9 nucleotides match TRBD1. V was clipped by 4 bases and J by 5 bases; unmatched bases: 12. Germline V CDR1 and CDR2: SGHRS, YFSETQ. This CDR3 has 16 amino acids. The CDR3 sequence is CASSPRQGGRQTEAFF. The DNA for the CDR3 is TGCGCCAGCAGCCCTAGACAGGGGGGACGGCAAACTGAAGCTTTCTTT.

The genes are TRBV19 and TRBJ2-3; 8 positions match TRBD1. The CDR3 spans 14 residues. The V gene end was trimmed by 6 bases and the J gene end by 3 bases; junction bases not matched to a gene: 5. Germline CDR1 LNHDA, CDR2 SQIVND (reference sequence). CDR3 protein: CASSVTGVTDTQYF. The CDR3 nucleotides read TGTGCCAGTAGCGTGACAGGGGTAACAGATACGCAGTATTTT.

The CDR3, as DNA: TGTGCCTGGAGTGTCGGGCGGGGGGGCCATGGGACCCAGTACTTC. This codes for CAWSVGRGGHGTQYF. The chain employs TRBV30 and TRBJ2-5; 9 bases map to TRBD2. Trimming took 0 bases from V and 7 from J; bases not matched to a gene: 9. Germline V gene lookup returns CDR1 GTSNPN and CDR2 SVGIG (reference sequence). The CDR3 has 15 residues. The variable domain in full, completed from reference TRBV30 and TRBJ2-5, reads SQTIHQWPATLVQPVGSPLSLECTVEGTSNPNLYWYRQAAGRGLQLLFYSVGIGQISSEVPQNLSASRPQDRQFILSSKKLLLSDSGFYLCAWSVGRGGHGTQYFGPGTRLLVL.

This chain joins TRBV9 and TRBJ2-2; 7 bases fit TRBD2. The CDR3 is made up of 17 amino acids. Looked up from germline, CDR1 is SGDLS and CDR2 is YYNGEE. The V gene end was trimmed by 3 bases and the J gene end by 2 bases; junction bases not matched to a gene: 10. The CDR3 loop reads CASSEPSGGINTGELFF. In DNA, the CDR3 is TGTGCCAGCAGCGAGCCTTCGGGAGGAATCAACACCGGGGAGCTGTTTTTT.

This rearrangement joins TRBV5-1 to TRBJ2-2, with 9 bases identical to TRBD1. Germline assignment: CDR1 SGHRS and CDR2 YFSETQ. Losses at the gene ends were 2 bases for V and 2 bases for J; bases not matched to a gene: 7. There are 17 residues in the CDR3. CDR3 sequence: CASSFAGTGYNTGELFF. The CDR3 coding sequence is TGCGCCAGCAGCTTTGCCGGGACAGGGTATAACACCGGGGAGCTGTTTTTT.

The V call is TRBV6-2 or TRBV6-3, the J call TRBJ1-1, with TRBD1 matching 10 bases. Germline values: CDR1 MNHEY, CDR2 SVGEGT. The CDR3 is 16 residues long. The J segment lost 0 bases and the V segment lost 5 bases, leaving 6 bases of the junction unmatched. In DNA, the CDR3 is TGTGCCAGCAGTCCGAGACAGGGGGCTTTGAACACTGAAGCTTTCTTT. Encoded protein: CASSPRQGALNTEAFF.

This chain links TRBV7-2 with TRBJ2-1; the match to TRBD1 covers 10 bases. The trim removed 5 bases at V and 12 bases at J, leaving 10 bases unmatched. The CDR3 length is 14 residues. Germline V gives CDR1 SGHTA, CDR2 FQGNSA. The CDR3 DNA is TGTGCCAGCAGCACTCCTCGACAGGGGGCCGTGCAGTTCTTC. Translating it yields CASSTPRQGAVQFF.

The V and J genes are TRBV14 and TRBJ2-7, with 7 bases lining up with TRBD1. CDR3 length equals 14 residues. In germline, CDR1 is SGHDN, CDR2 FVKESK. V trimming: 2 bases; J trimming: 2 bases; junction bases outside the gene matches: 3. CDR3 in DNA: TGTGCCAGCAGCCAACCGGGACAGCCCTACGAGCAGTACTTC. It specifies CASSQPGQPYEQYF.

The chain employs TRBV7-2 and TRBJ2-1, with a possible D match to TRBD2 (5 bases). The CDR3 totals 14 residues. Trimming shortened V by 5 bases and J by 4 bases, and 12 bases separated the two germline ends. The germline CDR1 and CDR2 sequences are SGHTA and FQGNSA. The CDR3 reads CASSPGVVYNEQFF. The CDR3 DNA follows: TGTGCCAGCAGCCCCGGGGTAGTGTACAATGAGCAGTTCTTC.

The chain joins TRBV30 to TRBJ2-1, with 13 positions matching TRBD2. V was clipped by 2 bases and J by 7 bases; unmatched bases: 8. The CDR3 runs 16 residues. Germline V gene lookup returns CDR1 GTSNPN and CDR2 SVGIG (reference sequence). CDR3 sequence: CAWSRTLAGGHNEQFF. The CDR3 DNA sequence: TGTGCCTGGAGTCGTACACTAGCGGGGGGGCATAATGAGCAGTTCTTC.